Below, one T cell receptor (beta chain) is given with its context. RNA transcripts provided the template for amplifying TCR beta CDR3 regions. HTBI primers were used in a first-round RT-PCR, which preceded a second-round multiplex PCR. A single record per CDR3 protein comes from TCRdb applying MiXCR to the multiplex PCR reads. The table includes roughly 400,000 distinct CDR3 sequences, roughly 18% detected once. Ophthalmopathy donors' eye disease showed moderate-to-severe activity, CAS of at least 3, NOSPECS of at least 4 and duration under 3 months. Among the exclusions were patients with other autoimmune diseases, uncontrolled infections, pregnancy or lactation. The sample comes from a study of Graves' ophthalmopathy and Graves' hyperthyroidism. The germline V gene encodes CDR1 SGHVS and CDR2 FNYEAQ. V lost 3 bases, J lost 6 bases, and 14 bases lay in between. The CDR3 contains 15 residues.

The sequence came from a woman under 30 with Graves' ophthalmopathy. Source material: peripheral blood. The chain couples TRBV7-6 to TRBJ2-2, with D possibly called TRBD1 or TRBD2 (6 bases each). CDR3 loop: CASSFAGAGSGELFF. The CDR3 DNA reads as TGTGCCAGCAGCTTTGCAGGGGCGGGGTCCGGGGAGCTGTTTTTT.